The T cell receptor beta chain under discussion was sequenced for a study of CD8 T cells in ankylosing spondylitis. Study-wide results and limits: It appeared that ankylosing spondylitis blood was characterized by a TCR beta motif of several highly homologous variants. Clones linked to disease were reported to show significant enrichment in matched ankylosing spondylitis synovial fluid.

Molecular-barcoded quantitative 5'-RACE produced these TCR beta libraries. TCRdb passed the 5' RACE reads through MiXCR, listing each CDR3 protein once. The sample records around 770,000 distinct CDR3 sequences, 10% to 15% being singletons. Per the germline V gene, CDR1 is SGHTA and CDR2 is FQGTGA. The CDR3 is made up of 13 amino acids. Deletions cut 4 bases from V and 3 bases from J, with 10 bases between. This clonotype was observed a few times. The antigen remains unidentified. The clonotype comes from a male donor with ankylosing spondylitis. The rearrangement links TRBV7-3 to TRBJ2-7; no definite D call. Sequencing was performed on blood, either unsorted or a sorted T cell fraction (not recorded which). The CDR3 is CASSYSGDYEQYF. As DNA, the CDR3 is TGTGCCAGCAGCTACTCGGGCGACTACGAGCAGTACTTC.